The next 5 T cell receptor beta chains were all read from a single sample in a study of blood T cell repertoires in COVID-19. The method was immunoSEQ multiplex PCR; TCRdb's version includes in-frame clones alone and lacks a portion of them. The table has 200,000 or so clones, about 88% seen once. The sample was peripheral blood. Receptors were obtained from a young man with active or convalescent COVID-19.

The chain uses TRBV30 and TRBJ1-1; D ambiguous. The length of the CDR3 is 13 residues. V was cut by 3 bases and J by 3 bases, with 11 bases left in between. Germline CDR1 is GTSNPN and CDR2 is SVGIG (reference sequence). CDR3: CAWSSQKHTEAFF. DNA of the CDR3: TGTGCCTGGAGCTCACAGAAGCACACTGAAGCTTTCTTT.

CDR3 amino acids: CAWSVVLAGTGQYF. For the CDR3, the DNA is TGTGCCTGGAGTGTTGTTCTAGCGGGGACGGGCCAGTACTTC. The gene calls are TRBV30 and TRBJ2-5; TRBD2 aligns across 9 bases. Germline CDR1 is GTSNPN and CDR2 is SVGIG (reference sequence). The CDR3 has 14 amino acids. V lost 0 bases to trimming and J lost 10 bases; unmatched junction nucleotides: 9. Supplemented by reference TRBV30 and TRBJ2-5, the full variable domain reads SQTIHQWPATLVQPVGSPLSLECTVEGTSNPNLYWYRQAAGRGLQLLFYSVGIGQISSEVPQNLSASRPQDRQFILSSKKLLLSDSGFYLCAWSVVLAGTGQYFGPGTRLLVL.

The chain couples TRBV5-1 to TRBJ1-5, with D maybe TRBD1 (5 bases). V gave up 5 bases and J gave up 4 bases, with 10 bases separating them. CDR1 and CDR2 (germline): SGHRS, YFSETQ. CDR3 length equals 13 residues. Here the CDR3 DNA reads TGCGCCAGCAGTAGACAGCCGAATCAGCCCCAGCATTTT. It specifies CASSRQPNQPQHF.

The genes are TRBV6-1 and TRBJ2-7; D is uncertain. This CDR3 region has 14 residues. With 2 bases removed from V and 2 bases from J, the gap between germline ends came to 10 bases. Germline-derived CDR1 and CDR2 are MNHNS and SASEGT. In DNA, the CDR3 is TGTGCCAGCAGTGAACGCACTTTTACCTACGAGCAGTACGTC. Its translation: CASSERTFTYEQYV.

The chain uses TRBV4-1 and TRBJ1-1; a weak D match, TRBD1 (5 bases). This CDR3 has 14 residues. CDR1 and CDR2 from the germline V gene are MGHRA and YSYEKL. V shed 5 bases and J shed 0 bases, with 10 bases lying between them. The CDR3 DNA reads as TGCGCCAGCAGCAAAGCGGGGGTGAACACTGAAGCTTTCTTT. Residues: CASSKAGVNTEAFF.